These 31 T cell receptor beta chains were all obtained from the same sample, sequenced in a study of glioma-infiltrating T cells. Using RNA template, CDR3s of TCR alpha and beta were amplified with iRepertoire arm-PCR. TCRdb passed the multiplex PCR reads through MiXCR, listing each CDR3 protein once. Altogether 95,000 to 110,000 distinct CDR3 sequences are present, 25% to 30% being singletons, with the ten largest covering approximately 43%. Sequenced sample: glioma tissue, nonneoplastic brain tissue, or PBMCs (not recorded which). The receptors originated from a human donor with low-grade glioma or glioblastoma, undergoing nonglioma brain surgery, or in good health (not recorded which).

The genes are TRBV2 and TRBJ2-1, with D perhaps TRBD1 (6 bases). V was pared by 6 bases and J by 7 bases, with 13 bases between. Germline V CDR1 and CDR2: SNHLY, FYNNEI. The CDR3 length is 13 residues. This CDR3 reads CASRTGNRNEQFF. The CDR3 nucleotides are TGTGCCAGCAGGACAGGTAATAGGAATGAGCAGTTCTTC.

As for this clonotype: Given a much more abundant clone one base away, this may be a read error. The genes are TRBV7-9 and TRBJ2-2; tentative D call: TRBD2 (6 bases). Trimming left V 11 bases short and J 1 base short, with 14 bases between. CDR3 length: 14 amino acids. Germline lookup yields CDR1 SEHNR and CDR2 FQNEAQ (reference sequence). The CDR3 sequence is CAPELRGNTGELFF. In DNA, the CDR3 is TGTGCCCCAGAGTTGCGGGGGAACACCGGGGAGCTGTTTTTT.

This clonotype was found many times. This chain links TRBV7-2 with TRBJ2-5; D possibly uses TRBD1 or TRBD2 (7 bases each). This CDR3 region has 15 residues. CDR1 is SGHTA, CDR2 FQGNSA, per germline. Trimming took 6 bases from V and 3 from J, leaving 17 bases between them. Written as DNA, the CDR3 is TGTGCCAGCAGTCCAGGGGGAGGGGGCAAAGAGACCCAGTACTTC. Encoded protein: CASSPGGGGKETQYF.

The rearrangement joins TRBV2 to TRBJ1-2; D possibly corresponds to TRBD1 (5 bases). Trimming stripped 7 bases from V and 5 bases from J, with 17 bases between. CDR3 length: 14 residues. Germline lookup yields CDR1 SNHLY and CDR2 FYNNEI. CDR3 sequence reads: CASIGRQTLYGYTF. Written as DNA, the CDR3 is TGTGCCAGCATAGGGCGACAGACGCTATATGGCTACACCTTC.

The V gene is TRBV3-1, the J gene TRBJ2-2; 8 nucleotides align to TRBD2. Germline trimming cut 1 base from V and 1 base from J; bases unmatched to any gene: 2. This CDR3 contains 16 residues. The germline V gene encodes CDR1 LGHDT and CDR2 YNNKEL (reference sequence). CDR3 in amino acids: CASSQAGGGNTGELFF. In DNA, the CDR3 is TGTGCCAGCAGCCAAGCGGGGGGGGGGAACACCGGGGAGCTGTTTTTT.

This clonotype was detected ten times or more. J is TRBJ1-2 and V is TRBV20-1; perhaps TRBD1 as D (6 bases). CDR1 and CDR2 (germline): DFQATT, SNEGSKA (reference sequence). Between the trimmed V and J ends, which lost 2 bases and 3 bases, there was a span of 13 bases. This CDR3 has 14 residues. Here the CDR3 DNA reads TGCAGTGCTAGAAGGGGGGCCACTGACTATGGCTACACCTTC. It codes for CSARRGATDYGYTF.

The sample holds many counts of this clonotype. V is TRBV14 and J is TRBJ2-1; a weak D match, TRBD1 (5 bases). This CDR3 comprises 16 residues. CDR1 and CDR2 from the germline V gene are SGHDN and FVKESK. Trimming stripped 3 bases from V and 5 bases from J, with 17 bases between. CDR3 sequence reads: CASSHDLGQIHNEQFF. CDR3 bases: TGTGCCAGCAGCCATGATCTGGGGCAGATACACAATGAGCAGTTCTTC.

Note on this clonotype: One end of the junction varies from germline; a read error may be responsible. This sequence joins TRBV20-1 and TRBJ1-1; no reliable D call. The CDR3 has 11 residues. Germline V lookup: CDR1 DFQATT, CDR2 SNEGSKA (reference sequence). CDR3 in DNA: TGCGCTAAGCAGGCGAACACTGAAGCCTTCTTT. This sequence encodes CAKQANTEAFF.

The V and J genes are TRBV25-1 and TRBJ2-7; the D gene is possibly TRBD1 (6 bases). The CDR3 extends over 15 amino acids. Trimming stripped 3 bases from V and 2 bases from J, with 14 bases between. Germline V lookup: CDR1 MGHDK, CDR2 SYGVNS. CDR3 bases: TGTGCCAGCAGTGACCCCACCAGGGACACCTACGAGCAGTACTTC. Amino acids: CASSDPTRDTYEQYF.

Details on this clonotype: A much larger clone differs from this one at a single base, so this may be a read error. This chain links TRBV27 with TRBJ2-6; perhaps TRBD2 as D (5 bases). The germline V gene has CDR1 MNHEY and CDR2 SMNVEV (reference sequence). This CDR3 contains 14 residues. Here the CDR3 DNA reads TGTGCCAGCAGTTCGGGAAGTTGGGCCGACGTCCTGACTTTC. It codes for CASSSGSWADVLTF.

A remark on this clonotype: This likely comes from a read error, as the CDR3 has no conserved phenylalanine or tryptophan at its end. The V call is TRBV6-1, the J call TRBJ2-2; a weak D match, TRBD1 (6 bases). CDR1 and CDR2 from the germline V gene are MNHNS and SASEGT. V lost 6 bases and J lost 4, with 12 bases in between. CDR3 length: 14 residues. The CDR3 region has the DNA TGTGCCAGCAGGGGCTGGACAGCCACCGGGGAGCTGTTTTCT. Protein product: CASRGWTATGELFS.

This clonotype was recorded at least ten times. The chain uses TRBV6-1 and TRBJ2-5; 8 nucleotides line up with TRBD2. V was clipped by 8 bases and J by 4 bases; unmatched bases: 12. Germline V lookup: CDR1 MNHNS, CDR2 SASEGT. CDR3 length: 15 residues. For the CDR3, the DNA is TGTGCCAGCGGGGACCGCGGACTAGCATCAGAGACCCAGTACTTC. It is translated as CASGDRGLASETQYF.

The chain uses TRBV4-1 and TRBJ2-1, with 14 bases that match TRBD2. Germline V gene sequence: CDR1 MGHRA, CDR2 YSYEKL. The CDR3 covers 17 residues. Losses at the gene ends were 4 bases for V and 7 bases for J; bases not matched to a gene: 9. CDR3 amino acids: CASSLTLGLAGENEQFF. CDR3 DNA: TGCGCCAGCAGCCTCACCTTGGGACTAGCGGGGGAAAATGAGCAGTTCTTC.

The table lists this clonotype with many counts. This chain connects TRBV20-1 to TRBJ1-1; D is uncertain. This CDR3 is 11 amino acids long. Germline V lookup: CDR1 DFQATT, CDR2 SNEGSKA (reference sequence). The CDR3 DNA follows: TGCACTAAGCAGGCGAACACTGAAGCTTTCTTT. Translating it yields CTKQANTEAFF.

A word on this clonotype: A much more abundant neighbour one base away suggests this may be a read error. The V call is TRBV28, the J call TRBJ1-1; D gene ambiguous. This CDR3 spans 18 amino acids. Germline assignment: CDR1 MDHEN and CDR2 SYDVKM. V lost 2 bases to trimming and J lost 0 bases, with 19 bases between them. The CDR3 here is CASSLESSMERLNTEAFF. CDR3 coding DNA: TGTGCCAGCAGTTTAGAGAGTAGCATGGAAAGGTTGAACACTGAAGCTTTCTTT.

This clonotype showed up many times. The genes are TRBV20-1 and TRBJ2-7, with a possible D match to TRBD1 (6 bases). The V and J ends lost 6 bases and 3 bases respectively, with 15 bases between them. CDR1 and CDR2 from the germline V gene are DFQATT and SNEGSKA (reference sequence). The CDR3 loop spans 13 amino acids. CDR3 bases: TGCAGTGCCATGGGACAAAGTAACTACGAGCAGTACTTC. Amino acids: CSAMGQSNYEQYF.

This clonotype was recorded at least ten times. V is TRBV20-1 and J is TRBJ2-7; D is unresolved. The CDR3 consists of 12 residues. V was cut by 6 bases and J by 4 bases, with 13 bases left in between. Germline V gives CDR1 DFQATT, CDR2 SNEGSKA (reference sequence). Here the CDR3 DNA reads TGCAGTGCCCCGGGTTTGGGGTACGAGCAGTACTTC. It codes for CSAPGLGYEQYF.

With regard to this clonotype: This may be a read error, as it is one base from a much larger clone. The J gene is TRBJ1-1, the V gene TRBV3-1; 10 bases are a match to TRBD1. The CDR3 loop spans 12 amino acids. CDR1 LGHDT and CDR2 YNNKEL come from the germline V gene (reference sequence). The CDR3 DNA reads as TGTGCCAGCAGCCAAGAGACAGGGGGCGCCCCATTT. Protein: CASSQETGGAPF.

This clonotype showed up just a few times. The J gene is TRBJ2-7, the V gene TRBV7-2; D uncertain. Germline values: CDR1 SGHTA, CDR2 FQGNSA. The CDR3 consists of 14 residues. V was pared by 2 bases and J by 3 bases, with 11 bases between. The CDR3 coding sequence is TGTGCCAGCAGCTTAATCGGTGCGAGCTACGAGCAGTACTTC. Amino acid sequence: CASSLIGASYEQYF.

This clonotype was counted at least ten times. The chain carries TRBV7-2 and TRBJ2-1; D is unresolved. Germline values: CDR1 SGHTA, CDR2 FQGNSA. V lost 3 bases to trimming and J lost 8 bases, with 14 bases between them. The CDR3 runs 14 residues. In DNA, the CDR3 is TGTGCCAGCAGCTTTGGAATAGAGATCGATGAGCAGTTCTTC. Its translation is CASSFGIEIDEQFF.

With respect to this clonotype: Just one base apart from a much larger clone, this may be a read error. This rearrangement joins TRBV20-1 to TRBJ1-5, with 9 bases that match TRBD1. Germline CDR1 is DFQATT and CDR2 is SNEGSKA (reference sequence). The CDR3 is 12 amino acids. Written as DNA, the CDR3 is TGCAGTGCCCGACAGGGGGGGCAGCCCGAGCATTTT. Translated, it gives CSARQGGQPEHF.

In its sample, this clonotype was seen many times. The chain recombines TRBV24-1 with TRBJ2-3, with TRBD2 identical over 10 bases. CDR1 is KGHDR and CDR2 is SFDVKD in the germline V gene. The CDR3 runs 16 residues. Unmatched junction bases numbered 3, after V lost 2 bases and J lost 2 bases. In nucleotides, the CDR3 is TGTGCCACCAGTGATTCTAGCGGGGGATACACAGATACGCAGTATTTT. Protein sequence: CATSDSSGGYTDTQYF.

The genes are TRBV4-3 and TRBJ1-6; D uncertain. CDR1 and CDR2 (germline): LGHNA, YSLEER. The length of the CDR3 is 17 residues. V lost 0 bases to trimming and J lost 7 bases, with 16 bases between them. The CDR3 sequence: CASSQDEFGFYNSPLHF. CDR3 nucleotides: TGCGCCAGCAGCCAAGATGAGTTTGGGTTCTACAATTCACCCCTCCACTTT.

The rearrangement uses TRBV12-5 and TRBJ2-1; D gene unclear. Trimming took 5 bases from V and 2 from J, leaving 13 bases between them. The length of the CDR3 is 15 residues. The germline CDR1 and CDR2 sequences are LGHNT and FRNRAP. In nucleotides, the CDR3 is TGTGCTAGTGGTATAAAGGACCGTCCCTACAATGAGCAGTTCTTC. As protein: CASGIKDRPYNEQFF.

With respect to this clonotype: One end of the junction is discordant with germline, which a read error may explain. This chain uses TRBV7-2 with TRBJ2-1; 7 bases fit TRBD1. This CDR3 region has 15 residues. Germline-derived CDR1 and CDR2 are SGHTA and FQGNSA. CDR3 in DNA: TGTGCCAGCAGCTTAGATGGGACAGTCCACAATGAGCAGCTCTTC. It codes for CASSLDGTVHNEQLF. The full variable domain, its missing parts supplied by reference TRBV7-2 and TRBJ2-1, is GAGVSQSPSNKVTEKGKDVELRCDPISGHTALYWYRQSLGQGLEFLIYFQGNSAPDKSGLPSDRFSAERTGGSVSTLTIQRTQQEDSAVYLCASSLDGTVHNEQLFGPGTRLTVL.

The sample holds a few counts of this clonotype. The chain links TRBV6-1 to TRBJ2-5, with TRBD2 matching over 13 bases. Germline CDR1 reads MNHNS; CDR2 reads SASEGT. This CDR3 has 15 amino acids. The J segment lost 6 bases and the V segment lost 5 bases, leaving 6 bases of the junction unmatched. The CDR3 reads CASSSGTSGIQTQYF. For the CDR3, the DNA is TGTGCCAGCAGTTCCGGGACTAGCGGGATTCAGACCCAGTACTTC.

This clonotype was seen repeatedly, ten times or more. The chain has TRBV25-1 and TRBJ2-7, with 9 bases lining up with TRBD1. J was trimmed by 2 bases and V by 4 bases; bases with no gene match: 6. The CDR3 covers 15 residues. The V gene's germline CDR1 is MGHDK and CDR2 SYGVNS. DNA of the CDR3: TGTGCCAGCAGTGGCTTAACAGGGGGCACCTACGAGCAGTACTTC. This codes for CASSGLTGGTYEQYF.

This clonotype was detected ten times or more. In nucleotides, the CDR3 is TGTGCCAGCAGTCTCTCCGGGCGGAGCTCTGGAAACACCATATATTTT. Translated, it gives CASSLSGRSSGNTIYF. This sequence joins TRBV6-1 and TRBJ1-3; D gene uncertain. The CDR3 is 16 amino acids. Germline values: CDR1 MNHNS, CDR2 SASEGT. Trimming removed 5 bases at V and 0 bases at J, with 14 bases between.

This clonotype came up many times. This chain links TRBV6-1 with TRBJ2-7, with 10 bases aligning to TRBD1. Per germline, CDR1 MNHNS and CDR2 SASEGT. The CDR3 contains 12 residues. Trimming cost V 8 bases and J 7 bases; bases outside gene matches: 5. The DNA of the CDR3 is TGTGCCAGCGGGGGACAGGGGCTAGAGCAGTACTTC. Its protein is CASGGQGLEQYF.

The chain joins TRBV12-3 or TRBV12-4 to TRBJ1-1; D unclear. There are 13 residues in the CDR3. V gave up 3 bases and J gave up 4 bases, with 9 bases separating them. CDR3: CASSLRASTEAFF. For the CDR3, the DNA is TGTGCCAGCAGTTTGAGGGCGAGCACTGAAGCTTTCTTT.

On this clonotype: As the CDR3 is not closed by the conserved phenylalanine or tryptophan, this likely results from a read error. The DNA is omitted, as the CDR3 cannot be located on it reliably, and the CDR3 follows TCRdb's listing. The chain links TRBV7-2 to TRBJ2-7; TRBD1, the table's D call, was not compared with the DNA. The CDR3 spans 13 amino acids, including both terminal residues. The germline V gene encodes CDR1 SGHTA and CDR2 FQGNSA. The chain's CDR3 is CASSTGDGYEKYL.